A single sample is the source of the 8 T cell receptor beta chains below, sequenced in a study of identical twins (TCRdb year 2016). The library came from 5' RACE. The run used an Illumina HiSeq 2000. TCRdb redid the processing of the public reads, applying fastp at Q25 and MiXCR, and retained in-frame beta chains. Every CDR3 protein is listed once, alongside the most common genes and DNA of its rows. This sample holds approximately 690,000 distinct CDR3 sequences; over 5% were observed only once. The ten top clones hold 1.5% to 2% of the sample. Sequenced sample: naive T cells sorted from blood. The label giving this sample's cell subset or site can be read as: cells isolated with a human naive T-cell isolation kit. The receptors stem from a man in his late teens or twenties in good health.

This clonotype was counted a few times. The genes are TRBV29-1 and TRBJ1-2; a weak D match, TRBD1 (5 bases). Trimming took 4 bases from V and 6 from J, leaving 21 bases between them. The CDR3 consists of 15 residues. Germline CDR1 reads SQVTM; CDR2 reads ANQGSEA. Written as DNA, the CDR3 is TGCAGCGTTGGGTTAATGTTGGGGGACGAGGATGGCTACACCTTC. This translates into CSVGLMLGDEDGYTF.

This clonotype occurred a few times. The chain links TRBV27 to TRBJ2-7, with 11 positions matching TRBD2. This CDR3 is built from 15 residues. Germline V gene data show CDR1 as MNHEY and CDR2 as SMNVEV (reference sequence). V trimming: 5 bases; J trimming: 4 bases; junction bases outside the gene matches: 7. This CDR3 reads CASSPLAGGGYEQYF. In DNA form, the CDR3 reads TGTGCCAGCAGTCCTCTAGCGGGAGGCGGGTACGAGCAGTACTTC.

This clonotype was observed at least ten times. This chain links TRBV29-1 with TRBJ2-1; TRBD2 matches at 8 bases. Germline lookup yields CDR1 SQVTM and CDR2 ANQGSEA. V trimming: 8 bases; J trimming: 7 bases; junction bases outside the gene matches: 16. This CDR3 region has 15 residues. The CDR3 DNA reads TGCAGCCCTGGGGAAGTGGTAGCGGGAATGAATGAGCAGTTCTTC. This encodes CSPGEVVAGMNEQFF.

This clonotype was counted at least ten times. The V gene is TRBV7-2, the J gene TRBJ2-5; D is unclear. Trimming cost V 0 bases and J 2 bases, with 10 bases left between them. Germline V gene data show CDR1 as SGHTA and CDR2 as FQGNSA. CDR3 size: 15 residues. As DNA, the CDR3 is TGTGCCAGCAGCTTAGCGCCGGCAGCTCAAGAGACCCAGTACTTC. It codes for CASSLAPAAQETQYF.

The chain carries TRBV5-6 and TRBJ2-3; TRBD2 agrees at 16 bases. This CDR3 spans 19 amino acids. Germline V lookup: CDR1 SGHDT, CDR2 YYEEEE. The V gene end was trimmed by 2 bases and the J gene end by 5 bases; junction bases not matched to a gene: 11. The CDR3 DNA reads as TGTGCCAGCAGCTTATCGGGGACTAGCGGGAGGGCCCGGAAAGATACGCAGTATTTT. This gives the protein CASSLSGTSGRARKDTQYF.

This clonotype was seen a handful of times. As DNA, the CDR3 is TGTGCCAGCAGCTTCATCGCCGGCAATCAGCCCCAGCATTTT. Translated, it gives CASSFIAGNQPQHF. The chain links TRBV5-5 to TRBJ1-5; D gene ambiguous. The germline CDR1 and CDR2 sequences are SGHKS and YYEKEE (reference sequence). The CDR3 runs to 14 residues. V was clipped by 2 bases and J by 2 bases, with 8 bases between them.

This clonotype occurred many times. One end of the junction does not line up with germline, which may come from a read error. This chain connects TRBV5-1 to TRBJ2-1; D is uncertain. Germline V CDR1 and CDR2: SGHRS, YFSETQ. This CDR3 contains 13 residues. This chain's CDR3 is CASSLQGNNEQFF. The CDR3 DNA is TGTGCCAGCAGCTTACAAGGGAACAATGAGCAGTTCTTC.

This clonotype was counted only a few times. The chain has TRBV7-3 and TRBJ2-2; 11 bases align to TRBD2. The CDR3 is made up of 16 amino acids. The V and J ends lost 0 bases and 5 bases, in that order; junction bases with no gene match: 2. The germline V gene has CDR1 SGHTA and CDR2 FQGTGA. CDR3 coding DNA: TGTGCCAGCAGCTTAACGGGGACTAGCGGAACCGGGGAGCTGTTTTTT. Translating it yields CASSLTGTSGTGELFF.